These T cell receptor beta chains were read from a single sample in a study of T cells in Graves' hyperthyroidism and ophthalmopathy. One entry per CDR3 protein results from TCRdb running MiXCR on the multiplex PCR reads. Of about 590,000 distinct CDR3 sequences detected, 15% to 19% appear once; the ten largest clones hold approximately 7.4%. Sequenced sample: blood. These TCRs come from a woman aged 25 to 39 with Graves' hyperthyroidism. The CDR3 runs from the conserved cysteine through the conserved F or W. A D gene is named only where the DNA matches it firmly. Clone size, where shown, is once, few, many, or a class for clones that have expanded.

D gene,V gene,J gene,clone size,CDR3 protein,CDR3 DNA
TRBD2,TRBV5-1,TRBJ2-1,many,CASSFEAGAWNEQFF,TGCGCCAGCAGCTTTGAAGCGGGAGCCTGGAATGAGCAGTTCTTC
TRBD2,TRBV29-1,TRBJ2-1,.,CSVIAGVHNEQFF,TGCAGCGTGATAGCGGGAGTGCACAATGAGCAGTTCTTC
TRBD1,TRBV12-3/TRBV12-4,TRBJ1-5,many,CASSPGQGFNQPQHF,TGTGCCAGCAGCCCGGGACAGGGATTCAATCAGCCCCAGCATTTT
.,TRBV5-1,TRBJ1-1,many,CASSLAQGTEAFF,TGCGCCAGCAGCTTGGCCCAGGGCACTGAAGCTTTCTTT
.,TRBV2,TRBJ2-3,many,CASSETAHSDTQYF,TGTGCCAGCAGTGAGACGGCCCACTCAGATACGCAGTATTTT
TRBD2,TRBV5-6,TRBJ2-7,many,CASSPGGFYEQYF,TGTGCCAGCAGCCCGGGGGGGTTCTACGAGCAGTACTTC
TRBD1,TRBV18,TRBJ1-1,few,CASSPNRGGMNTEAFF,TGTGCCAGCTCACCTAACAGGGGCGGAATGAACACTGAAGCTTTCTTT
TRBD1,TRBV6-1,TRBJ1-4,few,CASSPNPGQGFNEKLFF,TGTGCCAGCAGTCCGAATCCGGGACAGGGTTTTAATGAAAAACTGTTTTTT
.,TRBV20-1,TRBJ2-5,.,CSARWKAQETQYF,TGCAGTGCTAGATGGAAGGCGCAAGAGACCCAGTACTTC
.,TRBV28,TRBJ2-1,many,CASSADRLPYNEQFF,TGTGCCAGCAGTGCCGACAGACTTCCCTACAATGAGCAGTTCTTC
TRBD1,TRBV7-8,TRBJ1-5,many,CASSLDRTGGRGQPQHF,TGTGCCAGCAGCTTAGATCGGACAGGGGGCCGGGGCCAGCCCCAGCATTTT
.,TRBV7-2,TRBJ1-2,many,CASSLAQGGRGAYGYTF,TGTGCCAGCAGCTTAGCCCAAGGCGGGAGAGGGGCCTATGGCTACACCTTC
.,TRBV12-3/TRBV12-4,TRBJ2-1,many,CASSFRGGGAYNEQFF,TGTGCCAGCAGTTTCCGCGGGGGCGGGGCCTACAATGAGCAGTTCTTC
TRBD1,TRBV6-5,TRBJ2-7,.,CASSYSRDRVYEQYF,TGTGCCAGCAGTTACTCTAGGGACAGGGTCTACGAGCAGTACTTC
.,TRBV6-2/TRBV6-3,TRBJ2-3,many,CASLAGFRSDTQYF,TGTGCCAGCCTCGCCGGTTTCCGCTCAGATACGCAGTATTTT
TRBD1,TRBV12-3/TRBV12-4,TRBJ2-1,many,CASTGQGAWDEQFF,TGTGCCAGCACAGGACAGGGGGCGTGGGATGAGCAGTTCTTC
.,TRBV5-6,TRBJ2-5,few,CASSPTGTKETQYF,TGTGCCAGCAGCCCGACCGGGACCAAAGAGACCCAGTACTTC
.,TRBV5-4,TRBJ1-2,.,CASSLWAARNTNYGYTF,TGTGCCAGCAGCTTATGGGCAGCACGCAATACTAACTATGGCTACACCTTC
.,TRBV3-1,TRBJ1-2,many,CASSQGLPSVPPNYGYTF,TGTGCCAGCAGCCAAGGTCTGCCGTCCGTCCCACCTAACTATGGCTACACCTTC
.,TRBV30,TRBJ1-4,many,CAWSVESRNEKLFF,TGTGCCTGGAGTGTAGAGTCCAGAAATGAAAAACTGTTTTTT
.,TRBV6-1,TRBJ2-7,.,CASSRRLWEGFEQYF,TGTGCCAGCAGCCGCCGGCTCTGGGAAGGGTTCGAGCAGTACTTC
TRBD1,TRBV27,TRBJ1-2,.,CASRMGQAGDGYTF,TGTGCCAGCAGGATGGGACAGGCCGGGGATGGCTACACCTTC
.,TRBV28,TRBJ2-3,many,CASGSIPSTDTQYF,TGTGCCAGCGGTAGTATTCCTAGCACAGATACGCAGTATTTT
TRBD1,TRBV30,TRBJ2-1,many,CAGDSSYNEQFF,TGTGCCGGGGACAGCTCCTACAATGAGCAGTTCTTC
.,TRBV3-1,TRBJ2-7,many,CASSQGGAVGYEQYF,TGTGCCAGCAGCCAAGGAGGGGCGGTCGGCTACGAGCAGTACTTC
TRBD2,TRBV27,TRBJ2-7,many,CASSFSGESSYEQYF,TGTGCCAGCAGTTTTAGCGGGGAGAGCTCCTACGAGCAGTACTTC
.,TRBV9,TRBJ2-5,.,CASSAEYQETQYF,TGTGCCAGCAGCGCGGAGTACCAAGAGACCCAGTACTTC
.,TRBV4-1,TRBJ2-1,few,CASSPERGGEQFF,TGCGCCAGCAGCCCCGAGAGGGGTGGAGAGCAGTTCTTC
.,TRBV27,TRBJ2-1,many,CASSLGEGEQFF,TGTGCCAGCAGTTTGGGGGAAGGGGAGCAGTTCTTC
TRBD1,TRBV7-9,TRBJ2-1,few,CASSFRDRAVNEQFF,TGTGCCAGCAGCTTCCGGGACAGGGCGGTAAATGAGCAGTTCTTC
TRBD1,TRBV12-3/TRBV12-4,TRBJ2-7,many,CASTLGQGYYEQYF,TGTGCCAGCACCTTAGGACAGGGGTACTACGAGCAGTACTTC
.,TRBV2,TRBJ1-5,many,CASSVAGGNQPQHF,TGTGCCAGCAGTGTAGCGGGGGGAAATCAGCCCCAGCATTTT
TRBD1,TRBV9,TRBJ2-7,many,CASSPQGRDRAYEQYF,TGTGCCAGCAGCCCACAAGGCCGGGACAGGGCCTACGAGCAGTACTTC
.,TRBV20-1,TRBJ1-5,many,CSARDGLGNQPQHF,TGCAGTGCTAGAGACGGCCTGGGCAATCAGCCCCAGCATTTT
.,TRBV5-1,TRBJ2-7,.,CASRAGAYEQYF,TGCGCCAGCAGAGCTGGAGCCTACGAGCAGTACTTC
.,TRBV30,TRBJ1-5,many,CAWSAGSNQPQHF,TGTGCCTGGAGTGCGGGGAGCAATCAGCCCCAGCATTTT
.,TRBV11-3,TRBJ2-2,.,CASSLDRLAYHTGELFF,TGTGCCAGCAGTTTAGACCGGCTAGCGTATCACACCGGGGAGCTGTTTTTT
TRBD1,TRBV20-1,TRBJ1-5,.,CSARENRGGNQPQHF,TGCAGTGCTAGAGAAAACAGGGGCGGCAATCAGCCCCAGCATTTT
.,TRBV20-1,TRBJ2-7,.,CSALSGWDEQYF,TGCAGTGCTCTAAGTGGGTGGGACGAGCAGTACTTC
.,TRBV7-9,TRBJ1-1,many,CASSLAARPNTEAFF,TGTGCCAGCAGCTTAGCCGCACGCCCGAACACTGAAGCTTTCTTT
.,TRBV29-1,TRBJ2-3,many,CSVEAGSGTDTQYF,TGCAGCGTTGAAGCGGGGTCCGGCACAGATACGCAGTATTTT
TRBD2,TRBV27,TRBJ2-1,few,CASSYRPSGRSYNEQFF,TGTGCCAGCAGTTACCGCCCTAGCGGGAGGTCCTACAATGAGCAGTTCTTC
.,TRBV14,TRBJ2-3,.,CASSQAGSGSDTQYF,TGTGCCAGCAGCCAAGCTGGTTCGGGGTCAGATACGCAGTATTTT
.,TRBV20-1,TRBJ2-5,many,CSARPRRAQETQYF,TGCAGTGCTAGACCCAGACGGGCCCAAGAGACCCAGTACTTC
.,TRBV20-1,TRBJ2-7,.,CSARDRREETEQYF,TGCAGTGCTAGAGATCGAAGGGAGGAAACCGAGCAGTACTTC
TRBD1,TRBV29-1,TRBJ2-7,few,CSVGTGPTYEQYF,TGCAGCGTTGGGACAGGGCCCACCTACGAGCAGTACTTC
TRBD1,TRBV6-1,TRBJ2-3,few,CASWGQAGSDTQYF,TGTGCCAGCTGGGGACAGGCCGGATCGGATACGCAGTATTTT
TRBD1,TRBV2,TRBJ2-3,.,CASRTGTGWESDTQYF,TGTGCCAGCAGAACCGGGACAGGGTGGGAGTCAGATACGCAGTATTTT
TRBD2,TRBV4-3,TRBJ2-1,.,CASSHLAGENEQFF,TGCGCCAGCAGCCACCTAGCGGGAGAAAATGAGCAGTTCTTC
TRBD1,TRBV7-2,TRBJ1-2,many,CASSPDRGRYGYTF,TGTGCCAGCAGCCCGGACAGGGGGCGTTATGGCTACACCTTC
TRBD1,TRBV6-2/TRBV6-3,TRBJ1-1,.,CASIKGAPGGTEAFF,TGTGCCAGCATCAAGGGGGCGCCCGGGGGCACTGAAGCTTTCTTT
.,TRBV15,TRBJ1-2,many,CATSRVGGDYGYTF,TGTGCCACCAGCAGGGTAGGGGGTGACTATGGCTACACCTTC
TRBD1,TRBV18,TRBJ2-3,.,CASSPSAGTGNPDTQYF,TGTGCCAGCTCACCATCGGCGGGGACAGGGAATCCAGATACGCAGTATTTT
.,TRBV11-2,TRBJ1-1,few,CASSLGPPRAFF,TGTGCCAGCAGCTTAGGACCCCCGAGGGCTTTCTTT
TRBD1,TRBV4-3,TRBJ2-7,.,CASSQVGTETYEQYF,TGCGCCAGCAGCCAAGTAGGGACAGAAACCTACGAGCAGTACTTC
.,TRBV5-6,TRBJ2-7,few,CASSLVRGPETYEQYF,TGTGCCAGCAGCTTGGTCCGGGGCCCAGAGACCTACGAGCAGTACTTC
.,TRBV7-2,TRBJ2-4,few,CASPTEENIQYF,TGTGCCAGCCCGACCGAGGAAAACATTCAGTACTTC
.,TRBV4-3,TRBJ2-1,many,CASSTGHSSYNEQFF,TGCGCCAGCAGCACGGGACACAGCTCCTACAATGAGCAGTTCTTC
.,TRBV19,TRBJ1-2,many,CASSIVTGANYGYTF,TGTGCCAGTAGTATAGTTACAGGAGCTAACTATGGCTACACCTTC
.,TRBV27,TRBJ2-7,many,CASTPRREFHEQYF,TGTGCCAGCACCCCCCGCAGGGAATTCCACGAGCAGTACTTC